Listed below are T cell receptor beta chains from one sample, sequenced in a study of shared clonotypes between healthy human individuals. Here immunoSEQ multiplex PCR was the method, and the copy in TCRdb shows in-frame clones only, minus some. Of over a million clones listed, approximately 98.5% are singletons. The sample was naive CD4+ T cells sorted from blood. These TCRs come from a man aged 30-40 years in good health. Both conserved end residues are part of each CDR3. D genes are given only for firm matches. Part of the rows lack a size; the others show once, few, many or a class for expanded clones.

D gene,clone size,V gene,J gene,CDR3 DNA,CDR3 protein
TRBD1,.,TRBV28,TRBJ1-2,TGTGCCAGCAGTCCCAACCGACAGGGGGTGGGTGGCTACACCTTC,CASSPNRQGVGGYTF
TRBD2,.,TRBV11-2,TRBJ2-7,TGTGCCAGCAGGCTAGCGGGGACCTACGAGCAGTACTTC,CASRLAGTYEQYF
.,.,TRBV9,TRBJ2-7,TGTGCCAGCAGCCCTAGGTTAACAAATTCCTACGAGCAGTACTTC,CASSPRLTNSYEQYF
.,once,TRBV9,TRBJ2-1,TGTGCCAGCAGCGTAGAGGGGGACGCTTACAATGAGCAGTTCTTC,CASSVEGDAYNEQFF
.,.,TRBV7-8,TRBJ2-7,TGTGCCAGCAGCTCAGGTCGGGACACCTACGAGCAGTACTTC,CASSSGRDTYEQYF
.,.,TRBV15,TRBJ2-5,TGTGCCACCAGCAGAGATCAAGGGCAAGAGACCCAGTACTTC,CATSRDQGQETQYF
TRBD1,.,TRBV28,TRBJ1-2,TGTGCCAGCAGTTTGCCGGGAGGACAGGGGGCTTATGGCTACACCTTC,CASSLPGGQGAYGYTF
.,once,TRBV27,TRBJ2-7,TGTGCCAGCAGACCGATCAGGGCCTCCTACGAGCAGTACTTC,CASRPIRASYEQYF
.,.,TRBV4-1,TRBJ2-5,TGCGCCAGCAGCCAAGAAAATTGGAAGACCCAGTACTTC,CASSQENWKTQYF
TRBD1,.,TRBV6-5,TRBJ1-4,TGTGCCAGCAGTCAGACAGGGGGCAATGAAAAACTGTTTTTT,CASSQTGGNEKLFF
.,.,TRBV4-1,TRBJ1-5,TGCGCCAGCAGCCAAGATAGCGGGAATCAGCCCCAGCATTTT,CASSQDSGNQPQHF
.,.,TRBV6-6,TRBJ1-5,TGTGCCACATCAGGGACAAGGCAGCCCCAGCATTTT,CATSGTRQPQHF
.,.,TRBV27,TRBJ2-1,TGTGCCAGCAGTTTAGTCGGCAGCCGATACTCCTACAATGAGCAGTTCTTC,CASSLVGSRYSYNEQFF
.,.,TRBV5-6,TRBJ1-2,TGTGCCAGCAGCTTGCGGGGAGACTATGGCTACACCTTC,CASSLRGDYGYTF
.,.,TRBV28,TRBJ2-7,TGTGCCAGCAGTTCCGTCAGATCCTACGAGCAGTACTTC,CASSSVRSYEQYF
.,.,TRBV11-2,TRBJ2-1,TGTGCCAGCAGCCGATTAGACAGGTTCGGGAATGAGCAGTTCTTC,CASSRLDRFGNEQFF
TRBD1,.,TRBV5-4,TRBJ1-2,TGTGCCAGCAGCTTGGGACAGGGGATGGACGGCTACACCTTC,CASSLGQGMDGYTF
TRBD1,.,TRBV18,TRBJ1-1,TGTGCCAGCTCCCCCTTGAGGGACAGTGAAGCTTTCTTT,CASSPLRDSEAFF
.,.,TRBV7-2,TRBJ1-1,TGTGCCAGCAGCCTAATCGGACAGATGAACACTGAAGCTTTCTTT,CASSLIGQMNTEAFF
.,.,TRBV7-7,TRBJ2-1,TGTGCTAGCAGCTTAAGTGGGGGGCCGGATGAGCAGTTCTTC,CASSLSGGPDEQFF
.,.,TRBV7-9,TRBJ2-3,TGTGCCAGCAGCGCGTTGGGAAGCTTCACAGATACGCAGTATTTT,CASSALGSFTDTQYF
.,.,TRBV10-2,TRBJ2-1,TGCGCCAGCAGTACCACGGGCCATGGGTTCTTC,CASSTTGHGFF
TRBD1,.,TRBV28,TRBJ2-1,TGTGCCAGCAGCTCAACCGGGACAGGGGGCCAAAATGAGCAGTTCTTC,CASSSTGTGGQNEQFF
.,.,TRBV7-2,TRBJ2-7,TGTGCCAGCAGCCCTACAGCGTCTAGCAGGGTTCAGTACTTC,CASSPTASSRVQYF
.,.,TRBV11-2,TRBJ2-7,TGTGCCAAATCAAGGGGTGCCGGGAGACTCCCTAGTCTTTACTCCGAGCAGTACTTC,CAKSRGAGRLPSLYSEQYF
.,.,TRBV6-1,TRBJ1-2,TGTGCCAGCATCCGGGGGGGATATGGCTACACCTTC,CASIRGGYGYTF
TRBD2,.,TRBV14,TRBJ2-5,TGTGCCAGCAGCCTCCCCGGGACTAGCGGGAGCTGGTATCATTATCAAGAGACCCAGTACTTC,CASSLPGTSGSWYHYQETQYF
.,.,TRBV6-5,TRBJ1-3,TGTGCCAGCAGCCAAAAATACGACACCTTTAACACCATATATTTT,CASSQKYDTFNTIYF
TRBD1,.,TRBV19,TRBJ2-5,TGTGCCAGTAGTATACTCCCGGGACAGACCCAAGAGACCCAGTACTTC,CASSILPGQTQETQYF
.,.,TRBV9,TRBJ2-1,TGTGCCAGCAGCGTAGTCCCCCACTCGGCCTACAATGAGCAGTTCTTC,CASSVVPHSAYNEQFF
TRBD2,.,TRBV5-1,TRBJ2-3,TGCGCCAGCAGCTCGGGAGGTACAGATACGCAGTATTTT,CASSSGGTDTQYF
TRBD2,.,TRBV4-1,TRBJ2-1,TGCGCCAGCAGCCAGATCATAGCGGGAGGGCCTTACAATGAGCAGTTCTTC,CASSQIIAGGPYNEQFF
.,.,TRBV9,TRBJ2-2,TGTGCCAGCAGCGCCCAGCTGTCCGGGGAGCTGTTTTTT,CASSAQLSGELFF
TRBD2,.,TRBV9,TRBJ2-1,TGTGCCAGCAGCCTCCGGACTAGCGGGAGGTACAATGAGCAGTTCTTC,CASSLRTSGRYNEQFF
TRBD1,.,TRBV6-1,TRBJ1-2,TGTGCCAGCAGTGAGTGGACAGGGTTTGGCAACTATGGCTACACCTTC,CASSEWTGFGNYGYTF
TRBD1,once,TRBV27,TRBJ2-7,TGTGCCAGCAGTTTGACCAGGGGGAATTCCTACGAGCAGTACTTC,CASSLTRGNSYEQYF